Sequencing of this T cell receptor (beta chain) was carried out in a study of shared clonotypes between healthy human individuals. Naive CD8 populations comprised CD45RO-negative cells positively selected for CCR7, excluding terminally differentiated effector memory CD45RA+ cells. Turning to this clone: Other DNA sequences in the same sample also yield this CDR3.

The germline CDR1 and CDR2 sequences are MNHEY and SMNVEV (reference sequence). The CDR3 length is 14 residues. Between the trimmed V and J ends, which lost 3 bases and 5 bases, there was a span of 10 bases. Profiling relied on immunoSEQ multiplex PCR, and the TCRdb table lists in-frame clones only, not all of them. The table lists about 2 million clones, about 95% of them singletons. The sequence was collected from a man between 18 and 35 years old in good health. Sequencing was carried out using naive CD8+ T cells sorted from blood. V is TRBV27 and J is TRBJ2-2; tentative D call: TRBD1 (6 bases). The CDR3 region has the DNA TGTGCCAGCAGTTTGCTCCAGGGGACCGGGGAGCTGTTTTTT. Translated, it gives CASSLLQGTGELFF.